This T cell receptor beta chain was captured in a study of cytomegalovirus exposure and HLA in healthy donors (TCRdb year 2017). Describing the broader study: According to an earlier analysis of around 600 of the donors, some 180 million T cells yielded some 110 million unique TCR beta sequences and around 280 Gb of sequence data. Using immunosequencing, the study profiled T cell repertoires from around 670 subjects and related those repertoires to cytomegalovirus serostatus. An earlier analysis of 587 of the donors applied high-throughput TCR beta sequencing to assess whether each TCR beta V gene segment acted as functional or pseudogenic. High-throughput TCR immunosequencing, statistical association of individual TCRs with disease status, and machine learning were combined to predict cytomegalovirus infection status. On average, around 240,000 unique TCR beta nucleotide sequences were sequenced per donor among 398 genotyped donors of the cohort, with about 19% of those sequences being non-productive. A later analysis re-analyzed previously published TCR beta repertoires from 660 or so donors and added high-resolution HLA genotyping to study TCR occurrence patterns. Typing coverage differed by locus: A, B, C, DRB1 and DQB1 were typed in about 629-640 donors, DQA1 in 500 to 550, DPA1 in around 600, and DPB1 in about 450. The study aimed to test whether cataloging public T cell receptors could reveal signatures of past pathogen exposure. A separate validation cohort of 100 to 150 different subjects was used in addition to the approximately 700-subject first cohort. The later analysis used no new phenotypic data to find candidate immune exposures, relying instead on TCR beta sequences and their occurrence across donors. HLA typing covered class I and class II loci at four-digit resolution. Four or five DR-DQ haplotypes were handled as single units for association and clustering, since linkage in the cohort was strong. Every repertoire in the discovery cohort had been generated on one and the same sequencing platform. Alongside the repertoire data, information on donor age, sex, ethnicity and CMV serostatus was compiled. A later genetic analysis used genome-wide SNP genotypes for about 60% of the roughly 700 donors, treating that subset as a discovery cohort. An early release covering 500 to 750 HLA-typed donors comprised about 300 gigabases of sequencing data and roughly 86 million unique TCR sequences. Of the 350 to 450 genotyped donors, about 80% fell in the genetic ancestry cluster associated with self-reported Caucasian donors.

In total, over 600 healthy bone marrow donors made up the cohort. Cohort members were all nominally healthy when sampled, although unrecorded immune exposures were likely present. The donor tested CMV seropositive, placing the donor among the 310 or so seropositive members of the cohort. A peripheral blood sample was provided by each donor, and peripheral blood mononuclear cells were used for TCR beta sequencing. Genomic DNA extraction from the blood cell samples was performed with the Qiagen DNeasy Blood Extraction Kit. With respect to this clone: Its target antigen remains unknown. Base quality data are lacking; no much larger clone is found one base away.

From a lookup of the germline V gene, CDR1 and CDR2 are MDHEN and SYDVKM. The CDR3 measures 15 amino acids from cysteine to phenylalanine. The DNA shown is the 45-base CDR3, in frame from base 1. V loses 6 bases, J loses 6 bases, and the germline ends lie 18 bases apart. The method behind the library was the immunoSEQ multiplex PCR assay. For the multiplex PCR, a mixture combining 60 forward primers for TCR Vbeta segments and 13 reverse primers for TCR Jbeta segments was used. The CDR3 region of rearranged TCR beta genes was amplified from genomic DNA with a multiplex PCR assay. The amplified TCR beta libraries were sequenced on the Illumina HiSeq System as 87-base-pair reads. For the original study's pipeline: Across the 600 to 700 repertoires, a later analysis counted 60 million to 90 million unique TCR beta chains, 9 million to 14 million of which were shared by at least two donors. Raw reads were error-corrected and collapsed into unique sequences by a nearest-neighbor algorithm in which closely related sequences were merged to remove PCR and sequencing errors. To assign V, D and J gene segments, CDR3 sequences were aligned to IMGT reference sequences. For a sequence to be retained, a match of at least six nucleotides was required to both a V gene segment and a J gene segment. A rearrangement was called productive if the CDR3 had no stop codons and remained in frame with V and J, and every other rearrangement was called non-productive. CDR3 was defined by IMGT convention, running from the second conserved V-encoded cysteine to the conserved J-encoded phenylalanine. Sequences without an unambiguous match to a single V gene segment were excluded from the earlier analysis of 450 to 750 of the donors. In an earlier analysis of 500 to 750 of the donors, V segments were called functional above 56.7% productive rearrangements and were called segregating when the between-donor standard deviation exceeded 5%. A statistical classification framework was developed to diagnose cytomegalovirus status using the catalog of TCR beta chain sequences. In a later analysis, V and J genes were assigned by comparing TCR nucleotide sequences against IMGT/GENE-DB human TR gene sequences. The TCRdist pipeline was used in a later analysis to assign CDR3 sequences and most-parsimonious VDJ recombination scenarios. In a later analysis, every TCR beta chain was defined by the combination of its CDR3 amino acid sequence and its V-gene family, and reads without a unique V-gene family were dropped. To address suspected cross-contamination and a sequencing artifact, a later analysis removed a few hundred highly shared, low-generation-probability nucleotide sequences. In a later analysis, a clonal expansion index was calculated for each public chain from normalized within-repertoire ranks of inferred template counts. In a later analysis, generation probabilities were computed using a VDJ recombination model fitted to out-of-frame rearrangements, and the results were checked against IGoR. Hypergeometric tests were used in a later analysis to score TCR-TCR, TCR-HLA and TCR-CMV co-occurrence, with a repertoire-size bias correction applied to the TCR pairs. False discovery rates were estimated in a later analysis by permuting HLA or CMV assignments 20 times. In a later analysis, co-occurring TCRs were grouped using DBSCAN, and TCRdist sequence similarity was added for clustering within HLA-allele-positive subsets. Co-occurrence clustering excluded repertoires with fewer than 30,000 or more than 120,000 public chains, plus five with anomalous nucleotide sharing. What TCRdb holds here is the immuneACCESS table cut down to in-frame rearrangements. Part of the clones is not present; checked against another copy, under half of the missing clones reflect an unresolved V gene, and the others are unexplained. V and J calls and clone size come straight from that table; D and trimming were deduced from the DNA. The sample profile shows about 120,000 clones; over 60% of them were found once. Roughly 3.5% of the sample is taken by the ten largest.

The research as a whole found: Linkage disequilibrium might explain the correlated functional status among segregating V segments, but an unknown experimental factor could not be excluded. Because HLA typing was missing for some donors at each locus, association tests included only the typed subset. In a later analysis, HLA-associated TCR beta chains showed more clonal expansion and lower generation probabilities than non-associated chains that were equally common. A further reported finding was that TCR beta sequences accurately predicted the HLA-A and HLA-B alleles for most subjects in the first cohort. A later analysis found that TCR association rates varied across HLA loci, with DRB1 alleles showing the most associated TCRs and HLA-C alleles the fewest. Because counts were too low, some 17 rarely observed V segments, including chromosome 9 orphons, were excluded from the earlier analysis of under 650 of the donors. When HLA alleles, especially DR and DQ, strongly co-occurred, attributing TCR associations to individual alleles was difficult. According to a later analysis, most CMV-associated TCR beta chains appeared to be HLA-restricted, and the HLA associations seemed to be driven largely by CMV exposure. In an earlier analysis of approximately 600 of the donors, most TCR beta V segments were observed in productive rearrangements about 87% or about 30% of the time, broadly matching IMGT annotations. A later analysis associated 15,000 or so TCR beta sequences with specific HLA alleles at a false discovery rate of 0.05. Most TCR sequences were observed very rarely across donors, whereas some public TCRs were present in many individuals. A group of highly shared sequence variants was considered likely to be a technical artifact of the sequencing pipeline. The authors suggested that the approach could potentially be generalized to other disease states and immunological phenotypes. The only immune exposure information available for the cohort was CMV serostatus. The study gave a list of over 150 TCR beta chains associated with cytomegalovirus. According to a later genetic analysis, donors in an Asian-associated ancestry cluster had fewer N-insertions in productive TCRs than the approximately 670-donor mean. Sequencing depth was assumed to be roughly uniform across donors in the presence/absence analyses, though that assumption may not hold. According to a later analysis, parvovirus B19, influenza, CMV and Epstein-Barr virus appeared linked to several top co-occurrence clusters. An association between a missense DCLRE1C variant and V-gene and J-gene trimming of TCR beta chains was found in a later genetic analysis and replicated in an independent cohort. This cohort had only TCR beta chains sequenced, and the lack of alpha or paired-chain data limited which features could be detected. The classifier was reported to diagnose cytomegalovirus status with high specificity and sensitivity in both the original and validation cohorts. Because the 87-base-pair reads could not distinguish some IMGT-functional V segments, including TRBV6-2 and TRBV6-3, those segments were excluded. A few of the identified cytomegalovirus-associated TCR beta chains were confirmed in vitro to be specific for cytomegalovirus antigens.

The receptor chain draws on TRBV28 and TRBJ1-5; no D gene call is confident. This TCR derives from a woman aged 25-40 years in good health and CMV-seropositive. The source material was PBMCs. CDR3 loop: CASRPRGGLSQPQHF. The nucleotides are TGTGCCAGCAGGCCCCGAGGCGGGCTCAGTCAGCCCCAGCATTTT.